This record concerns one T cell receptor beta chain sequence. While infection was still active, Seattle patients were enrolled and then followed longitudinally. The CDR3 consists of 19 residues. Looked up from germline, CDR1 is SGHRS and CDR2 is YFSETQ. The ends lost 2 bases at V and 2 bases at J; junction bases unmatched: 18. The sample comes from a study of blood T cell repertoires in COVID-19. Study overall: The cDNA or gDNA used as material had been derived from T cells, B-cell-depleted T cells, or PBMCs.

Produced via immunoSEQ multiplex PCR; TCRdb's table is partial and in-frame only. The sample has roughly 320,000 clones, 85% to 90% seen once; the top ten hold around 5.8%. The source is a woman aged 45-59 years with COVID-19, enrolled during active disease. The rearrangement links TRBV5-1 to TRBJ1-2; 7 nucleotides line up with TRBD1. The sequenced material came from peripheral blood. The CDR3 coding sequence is TGCGCCAGCAGCTTCCGGGACAGACCCCGAGGAGCGCCAAACTATGGCTACACCTTC. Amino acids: CASSFRDRPRGAPNYGYTF.